This T cell receptor beta chain was identified during a study of shared T cell receptors in the human thymus. The CDR3 totals 13 residues. The V gene lost 5 bases and the J gene lost 4 bases, with 15 bases spanning the gap. Germline V gene sequence: CDR1 SQVTM, CDR2 ANQGSEA. Profiled with immunoSEQ multiplex PCR; TCRdb holds only in-frame clones, not every one. The profile shows under 850,000 clones, approximately 88% of them singletons. These same data were also listed under a study on human thymus T cells. That report adds: Usage of V and J genes appeared biased in thymic and blood repertoires. Unrelated individuals had highly overlapping thymic repertoires, as reported in related research.

The TCR comes from a boy under two years old with a congenital heart defect. Material: thymocytes. The chain employs TRBV29-1 and TRBJ2-7; possible D gene TRBD1, 5 bases. The CDR3 region is CSVLDSPDYEQYF. The CDR3 nucleotides are TGCAGCGTTTTAGACAGCCCAGATTACGAGCAGTACTTC.